These 32 T cell receptor beta chains were all obtained from the same sample, sequenced in a study of cytomegalovirus exposure and HLA in healthy donors. 60 Vbeta and 13 Jbeta primers were used in PCR. Profiling relied on immunoSEQ multiplex PCR, and the TCRdb table lists in-frame clones only, not all of them. This table holds roughly 150,000 clones, around 80% found once. Material for sequencing was PBMCs. These TCRs come from a woman aged 18 to 35 in good health and CMV-seronegative.

This clone showed up just a few times. The rearrangement joins TRBV27 to TRBJ2-1; 9 nucleotides align to TRBD2. V was pared by 7 bases and J by 8 bases, with 9 bases of the junction left unmatched. This CDR3 contains 14 residues. Germline V gene lookup returns CDR1 MNHEY and CDR2 SMNVEV (reference sequence). CDR3 in amino acids: CASNPSGGTDEQFF. CDR3 coding DNA: TGTGCCAGCAACCCCAGCGGGGGGACCGATGAGCAGTTCTTC.

The J gene is TRBJ1-1, the V gene TRBV6-5; no definite D call. This CDR3 is 13 amino acids long. V gave up 0 bases and J gave up 3 bases, with 5 bases separating them. From germline, CDR1 is MNHEY and CDR2 SVGAGI. In nucleotides, the CDR3 is TGTGCCAGCAGTTACTCGGCACACACTGAAGCTTTCTTT. This codes for CASSYSAHTEAFF.

V and J are TRBV27 and TRBJ1-5; TRBD1 is a possible D gene (5 bases). This CDR3 is built from 18 residues. The V end was cut by 5 bases, the J end by 4 bases, with 24 bases between. Germline CDR1 and CDR2: MNHEY and SMNVEV (reference sequence). Written as DNA, the CDR3 is TGTGCCAGCAGTCCCACGTGGGGGGTTTCGAATCCTAATCAGCCCCAGCATTTT. This encodes CASSPTWGVSNPNQPQHF.

CDR3: CASSPSDTRGAFF. The CDR3 bases are TGTGCCAGCTCACCATCGGACACACGTGGAGCTTTCTTT. The genes are TRBV18 and TRBJ1-1; tentative D call: TRBD1 (5 bases). From germline, CDR1 is KGHSH and CDR2 LQKENI. There are 13 residues in the CDR3. Deletions cut 2 bases from V and 10 bases from J, with 14 bases between. Looking up the rest from reference TRBV18 and TRBJ1-1 gives the full variable domain: NAGVMQNPRHLVRRRGQEARLRCSPMKGHSHVYWYRQLPEEGLKFMVYLQKENIIDESGMPKERFSAEFPKEGPSILRIQQVVRGDSAAYFCASSPSDTRGAFFGQGTRLTVV.

V usage is TRBV5-1 and J usage is TRBJ2-3; D is possibly TRBD2 (6 bases). V was cut by 4 bases and J by 6 bases, with 18 bases left in between. The CDR3 extends over 15 amino acids. Per germline, CDR1 SGHRS and CDR2 YFSETQ. This chain's CDR3 is CASSRNGLREDTQYF. The CDR3 DNA is TGCGCCAGCAGCAGGAACGGACTACGAGAGGATACGCAGTATTTT.

This clone was counted between two and nine times. This chain connects TRBV27 to TRBJ1-2, with 9 bases lining up with TRBD1. This CDR3 contains 17 residues. CDR1 is MNHEY and CDR2 is SMNVEV in the germline V gene (reference sequence). With V trimmed by 2 bases and J by 4 bases, 11 bases remained unmatched. The chain's CDR3 is CASSLALTGTGSYGYTF. DNA of the CDR3: TGTGCCAGCAGTTTAGCTTTAACCGGGACAGGGTCCTATGGCTACACCTTC.

The chain recombines TRBV7-7 with TRBJ2-5; possibly TRBD1 for D (5 bases). Germline CDR1 reads SSHAT; CDR2 reads FNYEAQ (reference sequence). The V end was cut by 8 bases, the J end by 5 bases, with 12 bases between. The CDR3 contains 12 residues. CDR3 DNA: TGTGCCAGCCCAAGGGGCCGGGAGACCCAGTACTTC. As protein: CASPRGRETQYF. Based on the CDR3 plus reference TRBV7-7 and TRBJ2-5, the full variable domain is GAGVSQSPRYKVTKRGQDVTLRCDPISSHATLYWYQQALGQGPEFLTYFNYEAQPDKSGLPSDRFSAERPEGSISTLTIQRTEQRDSAMYRCASPRGRETQYFGPGTRLLVL.

The chain recombines TRBV18 with TRBJ2-7, with 9 bases identical to TRBD1. Germline V gene sequence: CDR1 KGHSH, CDR2 LQKENI. V trimming: 8 bases; J trimming: 4 bases; junction bases outside the gene matches: 12. The CDR3 is 15 residues long. The CDR3 sequence is CASASRDRAQYEQYF. As DNA, the CDR3 is TGTGCCAGCGCCAGCCGGGACAGGGCTCAATACGAGCAGTACTTC. The whole variable domain, remainder taken from reference TRBV18 and TRBJ2-7, is NAGVMQNPRHLVRRRGQEARLRCSPMKGHSHVYWYRQLPEEGLKFMVYLQKENIIDESGMPKERFSAEFPKEGPSILRIQQVVRGDSAAYFCASASRDRAQYEQYFGPGTRLTVT.

This clone was seen only a few times. The chain recombines TRBV29-1 with TRBJ2-3; 7 nucleotides line up with TRBD1. From germline, CDR1 is SQVTM and CDR2 ANQGSEA. The V gene end was trimmed by 7 bases and the J gene end by 6 bases; junction bases not matched to a gene: 13. The CDR3 loop spans 14 amino acids. The CDR3 nucleotides are TGCAGCGCCCAACCGGGACAGCTAGGGGATACGCAGTATTTT. As protein: CSAQPGQLGDTQYF.

The V gene is TRBV7-9, the J gene TRBJ2-7; 7 positions match TRBD2. Losses at the gene ends were 1 base for V and 0 bases for J; bases not matched to a gene: 6. The V gene's germline CDR1 is SEHNR and CDR2 FQNEAQ (reference sequence). The CDR3 sequence is 16 residues long. CDR3 amino acids: CASSLGSAGSSYEQYF. CDR3 DNA: TGTGCCAGCAGCTTAGGGTCAGCGGGGAGCTCCTACGAGCAGTACTTC.

The J gene is TRBJ1-5, the V gene TRBV18; possibly TRBD1 for D (6 bases). V lost 3 bases and J lost 2, with 11 bases in between. CDR3 length: 15 amino acids. The germline gives CDR1 KGHSH, CDR2 LQKENI. The CDR3 DNA sequence: TGTGCCAGCTCACCCACTGGACAGCGCAATCAGCCCCAGCATTTT. Translation gives CASSPTGQRNQPQHF.

This clone was counted ten times or more. V usage is TRBV6-4 and J usage is TRBJ2-2; a weak D match, TRBD1 (6 bases). The CDR3 consists of 14 residues. The ends were cut back, 7 bases at V and 3 bases at J, with 12 bases in the middle. Germline V gene lookup returns CDR1 MRHNA and CDR2 SNTAGT. The CDR3 DNA follows: TGTGCCAGCAACCAGGGGCAGGACACCGGGGAGCTGTTTTTT. Translating it yields CASNQGQDTGELFF.

The V call is TRBV19, the J call TRBJ1-5; D is undetermined. Per germline, CDR1 LNHDA and CDR2 SQIVND (reference sequence). The V end lost 7 bases, the J end lost 2 bases, and 6 bases lay between the germline ends. The CDR3 has 12 amino acids. CDR3 in amino acids: CASTLGNQPQHF. The CDR3 DNA is TGTGCCAGTACACTCGGCAATCAGCCCCAGCATTTT.

The chain employs TRBV2 and TRBJ1-6; TRBD1 matches at 9 bases. CDR3 length: 16 residues. V shed 2 bases, J shed 6 bases, and the junction held 5 bases outside the gene matches. CDR1 and CDR2 (germline): SNHLY, FYNNEI. This CDR3 is CASSETRDRVNSPLHF. DNA for the CDR3: TGTGCCAGCAGTGAAACAAGGGACAGGGTTAATTCACCCCTCCACTTT.

The chain has TRBV6-5 and TRBJ1-2; TRBD1 matches at 9 bases. The V gene end was trimmed by 2 bases and the J gene end by 3 bases; junction bases not matched to a gene: 7. CDR3 length: 16 amino acids. From germline, CDR1 is MNHEY and CDR2 SVGAGI. The CDR3 here is CASSYQGQGRHYGYTF. DNA of the CDR3: TGTGCCAGCAGTTACCAGGGACAGGGAAGGCACTATGGCTACACCTTC.

In regard to this clone: The junction differs from germline at one of its ends, possibly a read error. The J gene is TRBJ2-5, the V gene TRBV6-5; TRBD2 matches 8 bases. Germline loops: CDR1 MNHEY, CDR2 SVGAGI. This CDR3 spans 13 amino acids. CDR3 bases: TGTGCCAGCAATCAGGGACTAGGATACACAAGTCACTTC. This translates into CASNQGLGYTSHF.

The chain joins TRBV6-5 to TRBJ2-7; D remains ambiguous. Trimming took 2 bases from V and 5 from J, leaving 4 bases between them. The CDR3 is 11 residues long. CDR1 MNHEY and CDR2 SVGAGI come from the germline V gene. CDR3 sequence (DNA): TGTGCCAGCAGTTACAGCGACGAGCAGTACTTC. It is translated as CASSYSDEQYF.

This sequence joins TRBV28 and TRBJ1-1; possibly TRBD1 for D (6 bases). The CDR3 length is 15 residues. The V gene lost 9 bases and the J gene lost 4 bases, with 21 bases spanning the gap. Germline lookup yields CDR1 MDHEN and CDR2 SYDVKM. As DNA, the CDR3 is TGTGCCAGTAGATCAGGGGAGGGTAGAGGCACTGAAGCTTTCTTT. Translation: CASRSGEGRGTEAFF.

The chain has TRBV4-2 and TRBJ1-1; TRBD1 is a possible D gene (6 bases). The V and J ends lost 4 bases and 4 bases respectively, with 13 bases between them. The CDR3 spans 14 residues. The V gene's germline CDR1 is LGHNA and CDR2 YNFKEQ. The CDR3 DNA reads as TGTGCCAGCAGCCCTCAGGGGCTGAGCACTGAAGCTTTCTTT. Its translation is CASSPQGLSTEAFF.

The V and J genes are TRBV11-2 and TRBJ2-1; possible D gene TRBD1, 6 bases. Per germline, CDR1 SGHAT and CDR2 FQNNGV. This CDR3 comprises 15 residues. CDR3 sequence (DNA): TGTGCGACCGTTGAAGGGGGTGCCTCCTACAATGAGCAGTTCTTC. This encodes CATVEGGASYNEQFF. The variable domain in full, with the rest retrieved from reference TRBV11-2 and TRBJ2-1, is EAGVAQSPRYKIIEKRQSVAFWCNPISGHATLYWYQQILGQGPKLLIQFQNNGVVDDSQLPKDRFSAERLKGVDSTLKIQPAKLEDSAVYLCATVEGGASYNEQFFGPGTRLTVL.

The chain recombines TRBV30 with TRBJ1-2; 7 nucleotides line up with TRBD1. CDR1 GTSNPN and CDR2 SVGIG come from the germline V gene (reference sequence). CDR3 length equals 12 residues. The V gene end was trimmed by 6 bases and the J gene end by 3 bases; junction bases not matched to a gene: 4. The CDR3 sequence: CACKGTDYGYTF. In nucleotides, the CDR3 is TGTGCCTGTAAGGGGACAGACTATGGCTACACCTTC. The whole variable domain, filled in from reference TRBV30 and TRBJ1-2, reads SQTIHQWPATLVQPVGSPLSLECTVEGTSNPNLYWYRQAAGRGLQLLFYSVGIGQISSEVPQNLSASRPQDRQFILSSKKLLLSDSGFYLCACKGTDYGYTFGSGTRLTVV.

The V and J genes are TRBV19 and TRBJ2-5, with D possibly being TRBD2 (7 bases). Germline V CDR1 and CDR2: LNHDA, SQIVND (reference sequence). This CDR3 comprises 15 residues. V was trimmed by 1 base and J by 6 bases, leaving 15 bases between them. As DNA, the CDR3 is TGTGCCAGTAGTATAGGGGGAGGGGACACCAAGACCCAGTACTTC. Encoded protein: CASSIGGGDTKTQYF.

This sequence joins TRBV29-1 and TRBJ1-2, with D maybe TRBD1 (6 bases). This CDR3 has 15 amino acids. Germline V CDR1 and CDR2: SQVTM, ANQGSEA. The germline V and J ends were trimmed by 3 bases and 4 bases, with 18 bases remaining between them. The CDR3: CSVDVPLTGSYGYTF. As DNA, the CDR3 is TGCAGCGTTGATGTACCCCTGACAGGCTCCTATGGCTACACCTTC.

The chain combines TRBV7-8 with TRBJ2-1, with D tentatively TRBD1 (5 bases). In germline, CDR1 is SGHVS, CDR2 FQNEAQ. Trimming removed 5 bases at V and 0 bases at J, with 17 bases between. The CDR3 length is 17 residues. The CDR3 sequence is CASSPPYRLSSYNEQFF. The CDR3 DNA follows: TGTGCCAGCAGCCCTCCCTACAGGCTCAGCTCCTACAATGAGCAGTTCTTC.

This clone was counted only a few times. The chain combines TRBV28 with TRBJ1-2; D not resolved. Germline CDR1 is MDHEN and CDR2 is SYDVKM. With 1 base removed from V and 5 bases from J, the gap between germline ends came to 14 bases. The CDR3 contains 15 residues. The chain's CDR3 is CASSLSNVNLYGYTF. Here the CDR3 DNA reads TGTGCCAGCAGTTTATCAAACGTGAACTTATATGGCTACACCTTC.

The V and J genes are TRBV4-2 and TRBJ2-3; no clear D gene. The V end lost 0 bases, the J end lost 6 bases, and 7 bases lay between the germline ends. This CDR3 contains 13 residues. CDR1 is LGHNA and CDR2 is YNFKEQ in the germline V gene. For the CDR3, the DNA is TGTGCCAGCAGCCAAGATCCCGAGGATACGCAGTATTTT. It translates to CASSQDPEDTQYF.

The rearrangement joins TRBV2 to TRBJ2-7; 7 bases are a match to TRBD1. The CDR3 sequence is 14 residues long. Trimming cost V 7 bases and J 0 bases; bases outside gene matches: 6. Germline loops: CDR1 SNHLY, CDR2 FYNNEI. CDR3 protein: CASMGDSLSYEQYF. The CDR3 bases are TGTGCCAGCATGGGGGACAGCCTCTCCTACGAGCAGTACTTC.

The gene calls are TRBV18 and TRBJ1-2; 10 bases align to TRBD1. Germline V lookup: CDR1 KGHSH, CDR2 LQKENI. The CDR3 has 14 residues. J lost 7 bases, V lost 3 bases, and 5 bases had no gene match. This CDR3 is CASSPERTGGGYTF. CDR3 nucleotide sequence: TGTGCCAGCTCACCTGAAAGGACAGGGGGTGGCTACACCTTC.

The gene calls are TRBV10-3 and TRBJ1-6, with D possibly matching TRBD1 (6 bases). V was trimmed by 11 bases and J by 7 bases, leaving 15 bases between them. This CDR3 comprises 13 residues. CDR1 and CDR2 (germline): ENHRY, SYGVKD. As DNA, the CDR3 is TGTGCCTCACGGACAGCGATCAATTCACCCCTCCACTTT. This sequence encodes CASRTAINSPLHF.

The chain employs TRBV10-2 and TRBJ2-7; TRBD1 matches 11 bases. CDR3 length: 14 residues. The germline V gene encodes CDR1 WSHSY and CDR2 SAAADI. Trimming cost V 6 bases and J 6 bases; bases outside gene matches: 7. The CDR3 DNA sequence: TGCGCCAGCAGAGGGGGGACAGGGGGGCGCGAGCAGTACTTC. This encodes CASRGGTGGREQYF.

CDR3 amino acids: CASSPYLRGPRYEQYF. The DNA for the CDR3 is TGTGCCAGCTCACCATACTTGAGGGGGCCGCGCTACGAGCAGTACTTC. The chain uses TRBV18 and TRBJ2-7, with 7 bases aligning to TRBD1. Trimming removed 2 bases from V and 3 bases from J; junction bases left unmatched: 10. In germline, CDR1 is KGHSH, CDR2 LQKENI. The CDR3 is 16 amino acids.

The CDR3 region is CASSLGQRAAQETQYF. CDR3 DNA: TGCGCCAGCAGCTTGGGCCAACGCGCCGCCCAAGAGACCCAGTACTTC. The V and J genes are TRBV5-1 and TRBJ2-5; D remains unclear. The V and J ends lost 0 bases and 1 base respectively, with 13 bases between them. From germline, CDR1 is SGHRS and CDR2 YFSETQ. The CDR3 extends over 16 amino acids.